The sequence of this T cell receptor (beta chain) was determined in a study of cytomegalovirus exposure and HLA in healthy donors. With 60 Vbeta and 13 Jbeta primers, the PCR was carried out. Profiled with immunoSEQ multiplex PCR; TCRdb holds only in-frame clones, not every one. The sample records under 150,000 clones, roughly 80% being singletons. Germline-derived CDR1 and CDR2 are PRHDT and FYEKMQ (reference sequence). This CDR3 region has 15 residues. J gave up 2 bases and V 0 bases, and 4 bases lay outside the gene matches. Sequencing used PBMCs. The sequence was collected from a woman aged 45-65 years in good health and CMV-seropositive. V is TRBV13 and J is TRBJ2-7, with TRBD1 matching 7 bases. This chain's CDR3 is CASSLGPDRTYEQYF. CDR3 DNA sequence: TGTGCCAGCAGCTTAGGCCCGGACAGGACCTACGAGCAGTACTTC.